This T cell receptor (beta chain) was recorded in a study of blood T cells in healthy people across ages. Next came a second PCR, run for about 7 to 12 cycles, which used a sample-barcoded 5' primer along with a J-beta primer mix. Each single sample gave us at least 2.5 million CDR3-containing paired-end reads. TCRdb re-analysed the 5' RACE reads in MiXCR, keeping a single row per CDR3 protein. The table includes some 1.8 million distinct CDR3 sequences, about two fifths detected once. Sample donors were healthy Caucasian individuals that came from Russia, aged roughly 6 to 100. As to this clonotype: The antigen is unknown.

General study findings and limits: Expanded clonotype changes were possibly confounded by unknown donor CMV status. Whereas aged donors had fewer naive CD4+ cells, long-lived donors had more of them and higher diversity.

The sample taken for sequencing was blood. The clonotype was recovered from a human donor in good health.

The CDR3 DNA reads as TGTGCCAGCAGTAGCCCGGACAGGGGCCGGGGGGAGACCCAGTACTTC. Protein product: CASSSPDRGRGETQYF. This chain joins TRBV6-2 or TRBV6-3 and TRBJ2-5; 9 bases fit TRBD1. J gave up 5 bases and V 5 bases, and 12 bases lay outside the gene matches. From germline, CDR1 is MNHEY and CDR2 SVGEGT. This CDR3 is 16 amino acids long.